Here is one T cell receptor beta chain with its context. It lacks a known antigen. No much larger clonotype is one base removed from it; base qualities were not supplied. The collaborating institutions used their own protocols to collect whole blood in K2EDTA tubes. For TCRbeta analysis, collaborator samples were shipped as frozen whole blood, as isolated PBMCs, or as DNA extracted from either sample type. TCRbeta CDR3 regions were amplified from genomic DNA using the immunoSEQ Assay, a bias-controlled multiplex PCR. As for the original processing: Within the assay, amplification of reference gene primers was used to estimate how many nucleated cells each sample contained. To quantify the absolute abundance of each unique TCRbeta CDR3 rearrangement, sequence reads were collapsed and filtered. Productive Simpson clonality was computed per sample as the square root of Simpson's diversity index over productive rearrangements. TCRdb re-hosts the immuneACCESS table, in-frame sequences only. Its copies lack some clones; in the studies checked, an unresolved V gene accounts for under half of them, and the cause for the rest is not known. The V and J calls and clone size were taken over from that table, and D and trimming were inferred from the DNA. This sample is represented by about 85,000 clones; approximately 89% of them were singletons. The ten most abundant clones make up about 2.3% of the sample.

The entry originates in a study of blood T cell repertoires in COVID-19 (dated by TCRdb to between 2020 and 2021). Context from the whole study: Samples covering the acute and convalescent phases of COVID-19 were provided by collaborators in the United States, Italy and Spain. The material from the prospective study consisted of cDNA or gDNA derived from T cells, B-cell-depleted T cells, or PBMCs. The sample metadata nearly always contained a de-identified subject ID, COVID-19 status, age in years and sex. The repertoires were made available in a free public database intended to serve as a resource for research on the immune response to SARS-CoV-2. Samples were obtained from the ongoing ImmuneRACE study (first 160 participants) and from about 1,300 subjects provided by 6 global collaborators. Where available, HLA class I and class II types were obtained from metadata supplied by the sample provider rather than from assay-based typing. Subjects who had been exposed to COVID-19, were actively infected with it, or had recovered from it provided the deeply sampled blood TCRbeta repertoires that made up the dataset.

The germline V gene supplies CDR1 SQVTM and CDR2 ANQGSEA. Taken from cysteine to phenylalanine, the CDR3 has 19 residues. This entry keeps only the CDR3 DNA: 57 bases, framed from base 1. Beyond this particular receptor, the publication reports: How much clinical and demographic metadata was included differed by source and by participant, and the metadata was provided uncurated.

Source material: peripheral blood. In this chain, TRBV29-1 is recombined with TRBJ1-1; 7 nucleotides in the junction match TRBD1. The receptor was derived from a human donor with active COVID-19. The donor label of this sample is uncertain. Here is the DNA: TGCAGTTTGAGTCCCTTCAAGTTCTCCCACAGGGGCTTGAACACTGAAGCTTTCTTT. It specifies CSLSPFKFSHRGLNTEAFF.